This record looks at one TCR beta chain sequence and its context. The J segment lost 7 bases and the V segment lost 4 bases, leaving 12 bases of the junction unmatched. The CDR3 runs to 17 residues. Germline assignment: CDR1 MGHRA and CDR2 YSYEKL. The sample comes from a study of blood T cell repertoires in COVID-19. Study background: Italy, Spain and the United States were the sources of the convalescent and acute COVID-19 samples. PBMCs, B-cell-depleted T cells, or T cells were the source of the cDNA or gDNA that made up the material.

Authors' data handling: Amplification of reference gene primers provided the estimated nucleated cell counts. Using immunoSEQ multiplex PCR, the repertoire was profiled, and TCRdb retains in-frame clones only, with some absent. The V and J calls and the clone size are those of that table, but D and trimming were determined from the DNA. The sample records under 350,000 clones, about 83% being singletons. The genes are TRBV4-1 and TRBJ1-6, with 8 bases fitting TRBD1. The sequence was obtained from a woman in her forties or fifties who had recovered from COVID-19. The sequencing input was peripheral blood. For the CDR3, the DNA is TGCGCCAGCAGCCTACCAGACCGGGACAGGCTGAATTCACCCCTCCACTTT. Translation gives CASSLPDRDRLNSPLHF.